Reported below is one TCR beta chain. Its antigen is still unknown. The data stem from a study of identical twins. Study-level findings and limits: Without tracking the same donors, conclusions rested on cross-sectional statistical analysis.

The cDNA had a unique molecular identifier and a template-switch universal primer site. Each CDR3 protein is one row after TCRdb ran MiXCR on the 5' RACE reads. Of 540,000 or so distinct CDR3 sequences listed, around 24% are singletons. Deletions cut 6 bases from V and 0 bases from J, with 12 bases between. Germline V lookup: CDR1 SQVTM, CDR2 ANQGSEA. The CDR3 is 14 residues long. These data were likewise used in another study, on yellow fever vaccine responses in identical twins.

The sample consisted of CD4+ T cells sorted from blood. The chain links TRBV29-1 to TRBJ1-3; D is ambiguous. The source of this sequence is a woman aged 18-29 years in good health. The CDR3 sequence is CSVKYVSSGNTIYF. DNA for the CDR3: TGCAGCGTGAAGTACGTCAGCTCTGGAAACACCATATATTTT. The full variable domain, in which reference TRBV29-1 and TRBJ1-3 provide the parts outside the CDR3, is SAVISQKPSRDICQRGTSLTIQCQVDSQVTMMFWYRQQPGQSLTLIATANQGSEATYESGFVIDKFPISRPNLTFSTLTVSNMSPEDSSIYLCSVKYVSSGNTIYFGEGSWLTVV.